This T cell receptor beta chain was found in a study of T cell responses to AZD1222 COVID-19 vaccine. Only in-frame clones appear in the TCRdb table, and some are missing; sequencing was by immunoSEQ multiplex PCR. The sample shows roughly 250,000 clones, 85% to 95% of them seen only once. Germline CDR1 MNHEY, CDR2 SVGAGI. V shed 0 bases and J 6 bases; nucleotides not matched to a gene: 3. The CDR3 has 14 amino acids. The sample was peripheral blood, taken on day 0 of AZD1222 vaccination. The gene calls are TRBV6-5 and TRBJ1-2; 8 nucleotides match TRBD1. This sequence was found in an adult in good health. This CDR3 is CASSYSGQVDGYTF. DNA of the CDR3: TGTGCCAGCAGTTACTCGGGACAGGTCGATGGCTACACCTTC.